This T cell receptor (beta chain) emerged from a study of cytomegalovirus exposure and HLA in healthy donors. Overall study results and limits: Some V segments (TRBV6-2 and TRBV6-3 among them) were excluded as indistinguishable.

The CDR3 extends over 15 amino acids. Unrecorded immune exposure was likely among donors, who were nominally healthy when sampled. A multiplex PCR was run with 60 Vbeta primers and 13 Jbeta primers. Original processing methods: Unique TCR beta chains numbered 80 million to 95 million in a later analysis, with roughly 11 million shared. Libraries were prepared by immunoSEQ multiplex PCR; TCRdb keeps only in-frame clonotypes and omits some of them. That table supplies the V and J calls and clone size; D and trimming were determined from the DNA. The repertoire shows some 120,000 clones; the top ten hold around 2.7%. With respect to this clone: Antigen specificity is unknown.

The genes are TRBV21-1 and TRBJ1-5. TRBV21-1 is reported as a pseudogene. Sequencing was performed on PBMCs. The receptor comes from a man aged 25-40 years in good health and CMV-seronegative. CDR3 in amino acids: CASSKAKEGNQPQHF. CDR3 sequence (DNA): TGTGCCAGCAGCAAAGCAAAGGAGGGCAATCAGCCCCAGCATTTT.